Listed here are 4 T cell receptor beta chains from one sample, sequenced in a study of beta chain features in type 1 diabetes. Since all of the isolated RNA was reverse transcribed, expressed TCRB transcripts were what got sequenced. TCRdb's table, derived via immunoSEQ multiplex PCR, lists solely in-frame clones and lacks some. The sample shows roughly 450,000 clones, 11% of them seen only once. Specimen: naive CD4+ T cells from blood. The receptor source for this set is a woman aged 18-29 years in good health.

This clone appeared a few times. The rearrangement joins TRBV9 to TRBJ1-2; possible D gene TRBD1, 6 bases. V was shortened by 4 bases and J by 2 bases, with 9 bases between the two germline ends. The CDR3 length is 13 residues. Germline lookup yields CDR1 SGDLS and CDR2 YYNGEE. This CDR3 is CASSKGQNYGYTF. Here the CDR3 DNA reads TGTGCCAGCAGCAAAGGACAGAACTATGGCTACACCTTC. Supplemented by reference TRBV9 and TRBJ1-2, the full variable domain reads DSGVTQTPKHLITATGQRVTLRCSPRSGDLSVYWYQQSLDQGLQFLIQYYNGEERAKGNILERFSAQQFPDLHSELNLSSLELGDSALYFCASSKGQNYGYTFGSGTRLTVV.

This clone has only a few counts. This rearrangement joins TRBV7-9 to TRBJ2-7, with D unresolved. Germline CDR1 SEHNR, CDR2 FQNEAQ (reference sequence). The CDR3 has 15 residues. Trimming pared 1 base from V and 2 bases from J, leaving 12 bases between. CDR3 protein: CASSLDRSATYEQYF. The CDR3, as DNA: TGTGCCAGCAGCTTAGACCGATCCGCCACCTACGAGCAGTACTTC.

The chain is built from TRBV7-9 and TRBJ1-6; D is ambiguous. V shed 3 bases and J shed 8 bases, with 8 bases lying between them. The CDR3 spans 13 residues. CDR1 is SEHNR, CDR2 FQNEAQ, per germline (reference sequence). The CDR3 DNA sequence: TGTGCCAGCAGCTTCGAGGTGGATTCACCCCTCCACTTT. It encodes CASSFEVDSPLHF.

The rearrangement links TRBV11-2 to TRBJ1-2; D is uncertain. Between the trimmed V and J ends, which lost 5 bases and 7 bases, there was a span of 8 bases. The CDR3 consists of 11 residues. Germline values: CDR1 SGHAT, CDR2 FQNNGV. This CDR3 reads CASSRLVGYTF. Written as DNA, the CDR3 is TGTGCCAGCAGCCGACTCGTTGGCTACACCTTC.